The sequence of this TCR beta chain was determined in a study of cytomegalovirus exposure and HLA in healthy donors. PCR amplification relied on 60 Vbeta primers (plus 13 Jbeta primers). TCRdb's table, derived via immunoSEQ multiplex PCR, lists solely in-frame clones and lacks some. The repertoire includes approximately 210,000 clones, about three quarters of them detected once, and less than 1.1% sits in the top ten. The germline V and J ends were trimmed by 4 bases and 3 bases, with 11 bases remaining between them. The CDR3 contains 14 residues. CDR1 is SGDLS, CDR2 YYNGEE, per germline. The chain joins TRBV9 to TRBJ1-3; a weak D match, TRBD1 (5 bases). The clonotype originates from a woman in her thirties or forties in good health and CMV-seronegative. Sequences were obtained from PBMCs. This CDR3 reads CASSPPGGGNTIYF. CDR3 sequence (DNA): TGTGCCAGCAGCCCCCCGGGGGGTGGAAACACCATATATTTT.